These 26 T cell receptor beta chains were sequenced from one sample in a study of blood T cells in healthy people across ages. Primed by a sample-barcoded 5' primer and a J-beta primer mix, a second PCR proceeded for 7 to 11 cycles. TCRdb reprocessed the 5' RACE reads with MiXCR, giving one entry per CDR3 protein. Of about a million distinct CDR3 sequences listed, roughly 50% are singletons. The sample taken for sequencing was blood. The receptors were sampled from an older woman in good health.

The V and J genes are TRBV7-2 and TRBJ2-1; 9 bases match TRBD1. The germline CDR1 and CDR2 sequences are SGHTA and FQGNSA. This CDR3 is 13 amino acids long. Trimming at V came to 1 base and at J to 14 bases, leaving 6 bases not matched to a gene. The CDR3 region has the DNA TGTGCCAGCAGCTTAGATCTAGGGACAGGGAAGTTCTTC. Translation: CASSLDLGTGKFF.

This clonotype was picked up a small number of times. V gene TRBV7-9 combines with J gene TRBJ2-5, with D unclear. This CDR3 is 16 amino acids long. V was cut by 2 bases and J by 5 bases, with 18 bases left in between. CDR1 is SEHNR, CDR2 FQNEAQ, per germline (reference sequence). CDR3 nucleotides: TGTGCCAGCAGCTTAATTGGCGGCCCCCGGTTGGAGACCCAGTACTTC. It encodes CASSLIGGPRLETQYF.

This clonotype was detected only a few times. The chain employs TRBV28 and TRBJ2-7, with 8 bases lining up with TRBD2. Germline assignment: CDR1 MDHEN and CDR2 SYDVKM. J gave up 4 bases and V 4 bases, and 15 bases lay outside the gene matches. This CDR3 has 17 amino acids. CDR3 sequence reads: CASSSRAIAGRTYEQYF. The CDR3 region has the DNA TGTGCCAGCAGTTCCAGGGCAATAGCGGGAAGAACATACGAGCAGTACTTC. Supplemented by reference TRBV28 and TRBJ2-7, the full variable domain reads DVKVTQSSRYLVKRTGEKVFLECVQDMDHENMFWYRQDPGLGLRLIYFSYDVKMKEKGDIPEGYSVSREKKERFSLILESASTNQTSMYLCASSSRAIAGRTYEQYFGPGTRLTVT.

J is TRBJ2-7 and V is TRBV4-2; D unclear. Trimming took 0 bases from V and 7 from J, leaving 16 bases between them. The CDR3 runs to 15 residues. The germline V gene has CDR1 LGHNA and CDR2 YNFKEQ. The CDR3 region is CASSQDIRVEVEQYF. The DNA for the CDR3 is TGTGCCAGCAGCCAAGACATAAGGGTGGAAGTGGAGCAGTACTTC.

This clonotype was recorded a few times. The chain couples TRBV12-3 or TRBV12-4 to TRBJ2-5; 9 bases agree with TRBD2. After removal of 6 bases from V and 1 base from J, the junction contained 6 bases not matched to a gene. The CDR3 totals 15 residues. CDR3 nucleotides: TGTGCCAGCAGCTCTGGTAGCGGGGGCCAAGAGACCCAGTACTTC. Its protein product is CASSSGSGGQETQYF.

This clonotype has a count of ten or more. The J gene is TRBJ2-1, the V gene TRBV7-2, with D unresolved. With 2 bases removed from V and 8 bases from J, the gap between germline ends came to 7 bases. Germline lookup yields CDR1 SGHTA and CDR2 FQGNSA. The CDR3 is 12 amino acids. The CDR3 region has the DNA TGTGCCAGCAGCTTATATCGGGATGAGCAGTTCTTC. This gives the protein CASSLYRDEQFF.

With respect to this clonotype: A much larger clone is a single base away; this may be a read error. V usage is TRBV9 and J usage is TRBJ2-5; D remains ambiguous. V shed 4 bases and J shed 2 bases, with 18 bases lying between them. The CDR3 totals 16 residues. Germline assignment: CDR1 SGDLS and CDR2 YYNGEE. CDR3 sequence reads: CASSPRWEGLQETQYF. DNA for the CDR3: TGTGCCAGCAGCCCACGTTGGGAAGGATTGCAAGAGACCCAGTACTTC.

This clonotype was seen once. A read error may account for a junction end that differs from germline. The chain joins TRBV6-1 to TRBJ2-6, with 13 positions matching TRBD2. The CDR3 spans 20 residues. Germline V gives CDR1 MNHNS, CDR2 SASEGT. In DNA, the CDR3 is TGTGCCAGCAGACATCCGGGACTAGCGGGATCGGAGACTGGGGCCAACGCCCTGACTTTC. This translates into CASRHPGLAGSETGANALTF.

The gene calls are TRBV3-1 and TRBJ2-3, with 8 bases identical to TRBD1. CDR3 length: 14 residues. With 4 bases clipped from V and 6 bases from J, the junction kept 6 bases outside the gene matches. Germline CDR1 is LGHDT and CDR2 is YNNKEL (reference sequence). CDR3 in DNA: TGTGCCAGCAGCCCCCGGACAGGGCTTGATACGCAGTATTTT. Residues: CASSPRTGLDTQYF.

The chain carries TRBV4-1 and TRBJ2-4; possible D gene TRBD1, 5 bases. CDR1 is MGHRA and CDR2 is YSYEKL in the germline V gene. The CDR3 contains 14 residues. With 2 bases removed from V and 4 bases from J, the gap between germline ends came to 9 bases. The CDR3 here is CASSQTGPKNIQYF. CDR3 sequence (DNA): TGCGCCAGCAGCCAAACAGGTCCTAAAAACATTCAGTACTTC.

This clonotype was counted once. This chain links TRBV18 with TRBJ1-1; 7 positions match TRBD1. With V trimmed by 4 bases and J by 0 bases, 8 bases remained unmatched. The CDR3 is 16 residues long. Germline CDR1 is KGHSH and CDR2 is LQKENI. The CDR3 nucleotides read TGTGCCAGCTCACGAAACGGGGGACAGATGAACACTGAAGCTTTCTTT. Its protein product is CASSRNGGQMNTEAFF. Filled out from reference TRBV18 and TRBJ1-1, the complete variable domain reads NAGVMQNPRHLVRRRGQEARLRCSPMKGHSHVYWYRQLPEEGLKFMVYLQKENIIDESGMPKERFSAEFPKEGPSILRIQQVVRGDSAAYFCASSRNGGQMNTEAFFGQGTRLTVV.

The chain links TRBV6-6 to TRBJ1-5; 7 bases map to TRBD1. Per the germline V gene, CDR1 is MNHNY and CDR2 is SVGAGI (reference sequence). This CDR3 region has 13 residues. The J segment lost 5 bases and the V segment lost 9 bases, leaving 7 bases of the junction unmatched. The CDR3 spells CASQTGTYQPQHF. The CDR3 nucleotides are TGTGCCAGTCAGACAGGGACCTATCAGCCCCAGCATTTT.

This clonotype turned up a few times. The rearrangement links TRBV6-6 to TRBJ2-3; no clear D. This CDR3 contains 13 residues. With 11 bases removed from V and 4 bases from J, the gap between germline ends came to 16 bases. Looked up from germline, CDR1 is MNHNY and CDR2 is SVGAGI (reference sequence). The CDR3 DNA reads TGTGCCGCAAGGCACGTTGGGGCAGATACGCAGTATTTT. This gives the protein CAARHVGADTQYF.

This clonotype was picked up a small number of times. The V gene is TRBV4-1, the J gene TRBJ2-7, with D uncertain. The germline gives CDR1 MGHRA, CDR2 YSYEKL. This CDR3 has 16 residues. V was cut by 5 bases and J by 2 bases, with 19 bases left in between. DNA of the CDR3: TGCGCCAGCAGCTCCACCCTGGGTTCGGCCACCTACGAGCAGTACTTC. It is translated as CASSSTLGSATYEQYF.

The chain links TRBV2 to TRBJ2-4, with D possibly TRBD1 on 6 matching bases. The end of the DNA is better explained by TRBJ2-7, so the J call may be wrong. The CDR3 is 14 amino acids. The germline gives CDR1 SNHLY, CDR2 FYNNEI. The CDR3 spells CASRAGTHNYEQYF. CDR3 DNA: TGTGCCAGCAGGGCCGGGACACACAACTACGAGCAGTACTTC.

The chain uses TRBV7-2 and TRBJ2-5; D unresolved. The DNA end favors TRBJ2-7, so the J call may be wrong. The germline gives CDR1 SGHTA, CDR2 FQGNSA. The CDR3 consists of 13 residues. The CDR3 protein is CATRGDLTYEQYF. The DNA of the CDR3 is TGTGCTACCCGTGGGGATTTAACCTACGAGCAGTACTTC.

This chain connects TRBV3-1 to TRBJ2-7, with a tentative D call TRBD2 (6 bases). The CDR3 totals 14 residues. Germline values: CDR1 LGHDT, CDR2 YNNKEL (reference sequence). With 8 bases removed from V and 1 base from J, the gap between germline ends came to 15 bases. The CDR3 sequence: CASGLPGGSYEQYF. CDR3 nucleotide sequence: TGTGCCAGCGGTCTCCCCGGGGGATCCTACGAGCAGTACTTC.

The J gene is TRBJ1-4, the V gene TRBV12-3 or TRBV12-4, with 9 bases matching TRBD1. V dropped 4 bases and J dropped 10; count of bases not matched to a gene: 10. The CDR3 runs to 15 residues. CDR3 sequence: CASSSGPGQGRKLFF. CDR3 nucleotide sequence: TGTGCCAGCAGTTCGGGGCCGGGACAGGGCCGAAAACTGTTTTTT.

The sample holds a few counts of this clonotype. V gene TRBV4-3 combines with J gene TRBJ2-3; D is perhaps TRBD2 (5 bases). The germline gives CDR1 LGHNA, CDR2 YSLEER. Trimming shortened V by 0 bases and J by 6 bases, and 13 bases separated the two germline ends. The CDR3 runs to 15 residues. In DNA form, the CDR3 reads TGCGCCAGCAGCCAAGACTCGGCGGGTTATGATACGCAGTATTTT. It specifies CASSQDSAGYDTQYF.

J is TRBJ1-4 and V is TRBV20-1; the D gene is possibly TRBD1 (6 bases). V was shortened by 4 bases and J by 3 bases, with 9 bases between the two germline ends. The CDR3 is 13 amino acids. The germline V gene has CDR1 DFQATT and CDR2 SNEGSKA (reference sequence). The CDR3 bases are TGCAGTGCTAAGGGGGGATCTAATGAAAAACTGTTTTTT. Amino acid sequence: CSAKGGSNEKLFF.

The chain combines TRBV7-9 with TRBJ2-1; D might be TRBD1 (5 bases). V lost 4 bases and J lost 4, with 20 bases in between. The CDR3 is 17 residues long. Germline V lookup: CDR1 SEHNR, CDR2 FQNEAQ (reference sequence). CDR3 protein: CASSYGQGNPRYNEQFF. The CDR3 DNA sequence: TGTGCCAGCAGCTACGGGCAGGGAAATCCAAGGTACAATGAGCAGTTCTTC.

This clonotype was counted many times. The V gene is TRBV20-1, the J gene TRBJ2-3; 7 bases map to TRBD2. The CDR3 spans 17 residues. The ends lost 4 bases at V and 2 bases at J; junction bases unmatched: 15. Germline CDR1 DFQATT, CDR2 SNEGSKA (reference sequence). The CDR3 DNA sequence: TGCAGTGCTAACGGTGTAGCGGCTAGCGGAGACACAGATACGCAGTATTTT. This encodes CSANGVAASGDTDTQYF.

This clonotype was seen only once. This sequence joins TRBV7-2 and TRBJ2-1; D unclear. From germline, CDR1 is SGHTA and CDR2 FQGNSA. CDR3 length: 15 residues. The V and J ends lost 0 bases and 5 bases respectively, with 11 bases between them. The CDR3 sequence: CASSLAAGANNEQFF. CDR3 DNA: TGTGCCAGCAGCTTAGCGGCTGGAGCCAACAATGAGCAGTTCTTC.

The sample holds a few counts of this clonotype. The chain links TRBV20-1 to TRBJ2-7, with D perhaps matching TRBD2 (6 bases). The DNA end favors TRBJ2-5, so the J call may be wrong. CDR3 length: 12 amino acids. CDR1 and CDR2 (germline): DFQATT, SNEGSKA (reference sequence). The CDR3 protein is CSAFLGGETQYF. Written as DNA, the CDR3 is TGCAGTGCGTTCTTGGGAGGAGAGACCCAGTACTTC.

The chain uses TRBV12-3 or TRBV12-4 and TRBJ2-3; D unresolved. V was clipped by 4 bases and J by 0 bases, with 14 bases between them. The CDR3 length is 16 residues. The CDR3 DNA sequence: TGTGCCAGCAGTTCATCCAGCCCACCCAGCACAGATACGCAGTATTTT. Translation gives CASSSSSPPSTDTQYF.

This clonotype was observed a handful of times. The J gene is TRBJ2-3, the V gene TRBV25-1; D unclear. V was clipped by 6 bases and J by 8 bases, with 21 bases between them. The CDR3 has 15 residues. CDR1 MGHDK and CDR2 SYGVNS come from the germline V gene. CDR3 sequence (DNA): TGTGCCAGCAGCCCCTACAGCAGCTCTCTTCCTACGCAGTATTTT. Its protein product is CASSPYSSSLPTQYF.